One T cell receptor beta chain is described in this entry. Germline V gives CDR1 KGHSH, CDR2 LQKENI. V lost 1 base and J lost 2, with 11 bases in between. The CDR3 spans 16 residues. Those enrolled in Seattle joined during active infection and were followed longitudinally afterward. The assay was immunoSEQ multiplex PCR, and TCRdb's table has in-frame clones only and misses some. This sample has 200,000 to 300,000 clones, with about 93% found just once. This entry comes from a study of blood T cell repertoires in COVID-19. The gene calls are TRBV18 and TRBJ2-2; D uncertain. The TCR originated in a man under 40 with COVID-19, enrolled during active disease. The sequenced sample was peripheral blood. The CDR3 region has the DNA TGTGCCAGCTCACCACTCTGGGCCTTCAACACCGGGGAGCTGTTTTTT. Protein product: CASSPLWAFNTGELFF.